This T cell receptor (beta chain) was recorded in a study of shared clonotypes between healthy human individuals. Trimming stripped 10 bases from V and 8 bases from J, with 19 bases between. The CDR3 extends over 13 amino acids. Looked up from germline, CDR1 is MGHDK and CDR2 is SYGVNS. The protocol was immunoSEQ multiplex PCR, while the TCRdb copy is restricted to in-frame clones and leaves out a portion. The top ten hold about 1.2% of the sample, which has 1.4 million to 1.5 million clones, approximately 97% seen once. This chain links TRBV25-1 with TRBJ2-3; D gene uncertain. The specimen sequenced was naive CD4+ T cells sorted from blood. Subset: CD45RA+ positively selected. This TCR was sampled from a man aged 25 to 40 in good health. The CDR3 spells CAIQAPVVGTQYF. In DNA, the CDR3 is TGTGCCATCCAGGCACCCGTGGTTGGTACGCAGTATTTT.